The rows below give T cell receptor beta chains drawn from one sample of a study of beta chain features in type 1 diabetes. Produced via immunoSEQ multiplex PCR; TCRdb's table is partial and in-frame only. The table has 280,000 or so clones, roughly 15% seen once. Material: naive CD4+ T cells from blood. The receptors were sampled from a young man with type 1 diabetes. Each CDR3 is given with its conserved first and last residue. A D gene is named only where the DNA matches it firmly. Some rows mark clone size as missing; the rest say once, few, many or name a class of expanded clone.

v_call,d_call,clone_size,j_call,cdr3_aa,cdr3_nt
TRBV27,TRBD2,few,TRBJ2-1,CASSFELAGANEQFF,TGTGCCAGCAGTTTCGAACTAGCGGGAGCCAATGAGCAGTTCTTC
TRBV7-2,.,few,TRBJ2-5,CASSSGPQETQYF,TGTGCCAGCAGCTCAGGCCCCCAAGAGACCCAGTACTTC
TRBV25-1,.,few,TRBJ2-1,CATRPGYYNEQFF,TGTGCCACCCGACCGGGATACTACAATGAGCAGTTCTTC
TRBV25-1,TRBD1,few,TRBJ2-7,CASSEGTGISYEQYF,TGTGCCAGCAGTGAAGGGACAGGGATCTCCTACGAGCAGTACTTC
TRBV7-2,.,few,TRBJ2-1,CASSLEPTNEQFF,TGTGCCAGCAGCTTAGAGCCTACCAATGAGCAGTTCTTC
TRBV6-5,.,.,TRBJ2-1,CASSPRSGRYNEQFF,TGTGCCAGCAGTCCCCGTAGCGGAAGATACAATGAGCAGTTCTTC
TRBV19,TRBD1,.,TRBJ2-7,CASSIRDSHEQYF,TGTGCCAGTAGTATTCGGGACAGCCACGAGCAGTACTTC
TRBV10-3,TRBD1,few,TRBJ1-5,CAIGGTDQPQHF,TGTGCCATCGGGGGGACAGACCAGCCCCAGCATTTT
TRBV5-1,.,few,TRBJ2-3,CASSRRQGTDTQYF,TGCGCCAGCAGCCGTCGTCAGGGAACAGATACGCAGTATTTT
TRBV2,.,few,TRBJ2-7,CASSPGQGPYEQYF,TGTGCCAGCAGTCCGGGACAAGGCCCCTACGAGCAGTACTTC
TRBV30,.,.,TRBJ1-5,CAWSVNPRGQPQHF,TGTGCCTGGAGTGTAAATCCCCGGGGTCAGCCCCAGCATTTT
TRBV5-1,TRBD1,few,TRBJ1-1,CASSFGQGTEAFF,TGCGCCAGCAGCTTCGGACAGGGCACTGAAGCTTTCTTT
TRBV28,TRBD2,few,TRBJ2-1,CASSFGGRGKNEQFF,TGTGCCAGCAGTTTCGGGGGGAGGGGCAAAAATGAGCAGTTCTTC
TRBV29-1,.,.,TRBJ1-2,CSVEDRLRYSSHNYGYTF,TGCAGCGTTGAAGACCGCCTCCGCTATTCCTCCCACAACTATGGCTACACCTTC
TRBV7-2,.,.,TRBJ2-5,CASSLGAGQGTQYF,TGTGCCAGCAGCTTAGGGGCAGGGCAAGGGACCCAGTACTTC
TRBV7-2,TRBD2,.,TRBJ2-1,CASTLGLNSYNEQFF,TGTGCCAGCACCCTGGGACTAAACTCCTACAATGAGCAGTTCTTC
TRBV28,TRBD1,few,TRBJ2-7,CASRQERRTGGYEQYF,TGTGCCAGCAGGCAAGAGCGTAGGACAGGGGGCTACGAGCAGTACTTC
TRBV15,.,few,TRBJ2-7,CATSWASAYEQYF,TGTGCCACCAGCTGGGCTTCAGCCTACGAGCAGTACTTC
TRBV28,.,few,TRBJ2-1,CASSQDRFRIFF,TGTGCCAGCAGTCAGGACAGATTTAGGATATTCTTC
TRBV19,TRBD2,.,TRBJ2-1,CASSIVVGGSYNEQFF,TGTGCCAGTAGTATAGTCGTGGGAGGGTCCTACAATGAGCAGTTCTTC
TRBV14,TRBD2,.,TRBJ2-1,CASSLTGGLGRHEQFF,TGTGCCAGCAGCCTTACGGGGGGACTGGGGCGCCATGAGCAGTTCTTC
TRBV29-1,.,few,TRBJ2-7,CSVGSRNSYEQYF,TGCAGCGTCGGATCCCGGAACAGCTACGAGCAGTACTTC
TRBV19,.,few,TRBJ2-3,CASSKRGQGYTDTQYF,TGTGCCAGTAGTAAGAGAGGGCAGGGGTACACAGATACGCAGTATTTT
TRBV30,TRBD2,.,TRBJ2-3,CAWSRLAGGSDTQYF,TGTGCCTGGAGTCGACTAGCGGGAGGGTCGGATACGCAGTATTTT
TRBV6-6,TRBD2,few,TRBJ2-7,CASSYFGRGSYEQYF,TGTGCCAGCAGTTATTTTGGGCGGGGGTCCTACGAGCAGTACTTC
TRBV15,.,.,TRBJ2-3,CATSIYAGTTSTDTQYF,TGTGCCACCAGCATCTATGCGGGGACGACTAGCACAGATACGCAGTATTTT
TRBV7-9,.,.,TRBJ1-4,CASSWTDSKNEKLFF,TGTGCCAGCAGCTGGACGGACAGTAAAAATGAAAAACTGTTTTTT
TRBV25-1,TRBD1,.,TRBJ1-2,CASSDLTGGGYGYTF,TGTGCCAGCAGTGACCTCACAGGGGGCGGGTATGGCTACACCTTC
TRBV29-1,.,few,TRBJ2-7,CSVGLRGGYEQYF,TGCAGCGTGGGGTTACGAGGGGGATACGAGCAGTACTTC